This paragraph covers one T cell receptor beta chain sequence. The repertoire was sequenced with immunoSEQ multiplex PCR; TCRdb's copy has only in-frame clones and lacks some. The data contain 50,000 to 70,000 clones, more than 85% of them singletons. The data are from a study of OX40 agonist ivuxolimab in advanced cancers. V dropped 1 base and J dropped 4; count of bases not matched to a gene: 8. The length of the CDR3 is 17 residues. Per germline, CDR1 SGHTA and CDR2 FQGNSA. This TCR was sampled from an adult with an advanced solid tumor such as melanoma, head and neck, liver or kidney cancer. Sequencing used CD4+ or CD8+ T cells sorted from blood, obtained in a trial of the OX40 agonist ivuxolimab. The chain couples TRBV7-2 to TRBJ2-5; TRBD2 matches at 11 bases. CDR3 sequence: CASSLGGSGRAIETQYF. The CDR3 region has the DNA TGTGCCAGCAGCTTAGGAGGTAGCGGGAGGGCTATAGAGACCCAGTACTTC.